This TCR beta chain was observed in a study of human CD8 memory T cell subsets. Production of TCR beta libraries used UMI-labeled 5' RACE as the method. Authors' data handling: Within each TCR beta library, functional CDR3 beta clonotypes numbered between roughly 2,900 and 18,000. Reanalyzing the 5' RACE reads, TCRdb keeps one entry per CDR3 protein, without DNA. TCRdb's processing, not the authors', yielded these V and J calls. The table for this sample gives over 8,000 distinct CDR3 sequences. This CDR3 contains 16 residues. Germline V lookup: CDR1 SGHVS, CDR2 FQNEAQ. Early memory CD8+ T cells that were CCR7+ PD-1+ TIGIT+ and had exhausted-like traits were the TPEX cells.

The chain joins TRBV7-8 to TRBJ2-2. The clonotype was recovered from a human donor in good health. The sample comprised CD8+ T cells from PBMCs. CDR3 sequence: CASSSPGQGSTGELFF. The entire variable domain, with the rest obtained from reference TRBV7-8 and TRBJ2-2, is as follows: GAGVSQSPRYKVAKRGQDVALRCDPISGHVSLFWYQQALGQGPEFLTYFQNEAQLDKSGLPSDRFFAERPEGSVSTLKIQRTQQEDSAVYLCASSSPGQGSTGELFFGEGSRLTVL.